Given below is one T cell receptor beta chain in context. Its antigen is unidentified. The data derive from a study of vaccination and CD4 T cells after COVID-19. Across the whole study: The authors exposed cells to overlapping spike peptides derived from SARS-CoV-2, HCoV-NL63, HCoV-OC43 and HCoV-229E. Study-wide points: Convalescent patients displayed a median around 86% of reactive clones emerging only post-vaccination. Analysis of convalescent patients found that 304 of 307 vaccine-specific clones were spike mono-reactive.

The Oncomine TCR Beta short-read assay was applied to DNA of cultured CD4+ T cells. Each CDR3 protein gets one entry after TCRdb re-called the PCR reads with MiXCR. Among about 7,200 distinct CDR3 sequences, around a third were seen once, and the ten largest hold approximately 30%. Treatment defined: roughly ten-day PBMC culture with coronavirus spike peptide pools or control peptides (ViraFEST assay). Samples of CD4+ T cells were obtained from the unexposed donor before the COVID-19 pandemic (2011-2018). Days 3 and 7 were when half the medium was replaced with fresh IL-2 medium. Material: CD4+ T cells from blood, cultured in vitro. The receptor was derived from a human donor in good health.

The CDR3 is CASSLASRNLYGYTF. CDR3 sequence (DNA): TGTGCCAGCAGCCTCGCGTCCAGGAACTTGTATGGCTACACCTTC. The V and J genes are TRBV5-8 and TRBJ1-2; no firm D call. Germline V gene lookup returns CDR1 SGHTS and CDR2 YDEGEE. The ends were cut back, 4 bases at V and 5 bases at J, with 18 bases in the middle. This CDR3 is 15 amino acids long.